This T cell receptor beta chain was documented in a study of blood T cell repertoires in COVID-19. The wider study: COVID-19 samples, acute and convalescent, were from the United States, Italy and Spain.

As processed by the authors: Nucleated cell number was recorded as an estimate derived from reference gene primer amplification. Clones were sequenced by immunoSEQ multiplex PCR, and TCRdb holds only the in-frame ones, with some missing. The DNA gave D and trimming, while V, J and clone size come from that table. The data show roughly 340,000 clones, roughly 90% seen once. One Seattle source followed patients from active infection through their disease course. Germline V gene sequence: CDR1 MNHGY, CDR2 SAAAGT. The CDR3 length is 15 residues. Deletions cut 2 bases from V and 2 bases from J, with 11 bases between.

The chain couples TRBV6-8 to TRBJ2-3, with D possibly being TRBD1 (5 bases). The sample consisted of peripheral blood. The receptor comes from a woman younger than 45 with COVID-19, enrolled during active disease. The CDR3 protein is CASSYGQGSTDTQYF. CDR3 bases: TGTGCCAGCAGTTACGGGCAGGGCTCCACAGATACGCAGTATTTT.